The clone carrying this TCR beta chain was observed many times. This entry belongs to a study of kidney transplant recipient with SARS-CoV-2 infection. One entry per CDR3 protein, called by TCRdb with MiXCR from the reads. The sample contains about 250,000 distinct CDR3 sequences, around 28% of which appear only once. Trimming took 0 bases from V and 7 from J, leaving 8 bases between them. The germline gives CDR1 SGDLS, CDR2 YYNGEE. The CDR3 loop spans 14 amino acids. The chain is built from TRBV9 and TRBJ1-6; D is undetermined. The sequence was obtained from a male patient aged 25-45 years who had COVID-19 and was a kidney transplant recipient. Part of the T cells may come from the graft donor. The specimen comprised a blood sample, sampled at baseline and between days 110 and 120 from a kidney transplant recipient. The CDR3 DNA sequence: TGTGCCAGCAGCGTAGGAGACCGAAATTCACCCCTCCACTTT. Protein: CASSVGDRNSPLHF.